These T cell receptor beta chains were read from a single sample in a study of cytomegalovirus exposure and HLA in healthy donors. Clones were sequenced by immunoSEQ multiplex PCR, and TCRdb holds only the in-frame ones, with some missing. Here the sample spans 90,000 to 100,000 clones, less than 80% being singletons. The sequenced material came from PBMCs. Source of these receptors: a man aged 40-55 years in good health and CMV-seronegative. CDR3s include the opening cysteine and the closing phenylalanine or tryptophan. The D gene is left open where the match is weak. Some rows have no size entry. The others give once, few or many, or a class for an expanded clone.

d_gene: TRBD1; len: 15; j_gene: TRBJ2-7; v_gene: TRBV5-5; abundance: NA; CDR3nt: TGTGCCAGCAGCTTGCTTCGGGACAGGGCCTACGAGCAGTACTTC; CDR3aa: CASSLLRDRAYEQYF
d_gene: NA; len: 15; j_gene: TRBJ2-3; v_gene: TRBV7-2; abundance: NA; CDR3nt: TGTGCCAGCAGCTTAGCAGGCAGGGCTACAGATACGCAGTATTTT; CDR3aa: CASSLAGRATDTQYF
d_gene: TRBD2; len: 16; j_gene: TRBJ2-5; v_gene: TRBV29-1; abundance: once; CDR3nt: TGCAGCGTTGGGGGACTAGCGGCCACTATACAAGAGACCCAGTACTTC; CDR3aa: CSVGGLAATIQETQYF
d_gene: TRBD1; len: 12; j_gene: TRBJ1-5; v_gene: TRBV30; abundance: NA; CDR3nt: TGTGCCTGGAGCCGGACAGGGGGGCCCCAGCATTTT; CDR3aa: CAWSRTGGPQHF
d_gene: NA; len: 13; j_gene: TRBJ2-7; v_gene: TRBV28; abundance: NA; CDR3nt: TGTGCCAGCAGTTTAGGGCAATCCTACGAGCAGTACTTC; CDR3aa: CASSLGQSYEQYF
d_gene: TRBD2; len: 15; j_gene: TRBJ2-5; v_gene: TRBV9; abundance: NA; CDR3nt: TGTGCCAGCAGCGTAGGTGAGGGAGGGAAGGAGACCCAGTACTTC; CDR3aa: CASSVGEGGKETQYF
d_gene: NA; len: 17; j_gene: TRBJ2-3; v_gene: TRBV28; abundance: NA; CDR3nt: TGTGCCAGCAGTCCACCTGAGGGGGGGGGAAGCACAGATACGCAGTATTTT; CDR3aa: CASSPPEGGGSTDTQYF
d_gene: NA; len: 12; j_gene: TRBJ2-5; v_gene: TRBV7-2; abundance: NA; CDR3nt: TGTGCCAGCAGCTTAACTCTTACGACCCAGTACTTC; CDR3aa: CASSLTLTTQYF
d_gene: TRBD2; len: 16; j_gene: TRBJ2-3; v_gene: TRBV4-3; abundance: NA; CDR3nt: TGCGCCAGCAGCCAAGATCAGGCGGGAGCTGAAGATACGCAGTATTTT; CDR3aa: CASSQDQAGAEDTQYF
d_gene: NA; len: 16; j_gene: TRBJ1-3; v_gene: TRBV4-1; abundance: NA; CDR3nt: TGCGCCAGCAGCCAAGAACCGAGAAGCTCTGGAAACACCATATATTTT; CDR3aa: CASSQEPRSSGNTIYF
d_gene: NA; len: 17; j_gene: TRBJ1-1; v_gene: TRBV6-1; abundance: once; CDR3nt: TGTGCCAGCAGTGAATCGGGATCCTTCATCCTAAACACTGAAGCTTTCTTT; CDR3aa: CASSESGSFILNTEAFF
d_gene: TRBD1; len: 15; j_gene: TRBJ2-7; v_gene: TRBV7-9; abundance: NA; CDR3nt: TGTGCCAGCAGCTTAGGGACAGGGGGCCCCTACGAGCAGTACTTC; CDR3aa: CASSLGTGGPYEQYF
d_gene: NA; len: 13; j_gene: TRBJ1-2; v_gene: TRBV6-5; abundance: NA; CDR3nt: TGTGCCAGCAGTTCCCCAGGGGTGCGGGGCTACACCTTC; CDR3aa: CASSSPGVRGYTF
d_gene: TRBD1; len: 14; j_gene: TRBJ2-1; v_gene: TRBV10-1; abundance: few; CDR3nt: TGCGCCAGCAGTCCCGACAGGGCCTACAATGAGCAGTTCTTC; CDR3aa: CASSPDRAYNEQFF
d_gene: TRBD1; len: 16; j_gene: TRBJ2-2; v_gene: TRBV27; abundance: NA; CDR3nt: TGTGCCAGCAGTCCCTGGGACAGGGTGAACACCGGGGAGCTGTTTTTT; CDR3aa: CASSPWDRVNTGELFF
d_gene: TRBD2; len: 16; j_gene: TRBJ2-7; v_gene: TRBV19; abundance: NA; CDR3nt: TGTGCCAGTAGTCCCAGCGGGGGGGCAGGAGACTACGAGCAGTACTTC; CDR3aa: CASSPSGGAGDYEQYF
d_gene: NA; len: 16; j_gene: TRBJ2-3; v_gene: TRBV7-3; abundance: NA; CDR3nt: TGTGCCAGCAGCTTAGATGGCGGGCCTAGCACAGATACGCAGTATTTT; CDR3aa: CASSLDGGPSTDTQYF
d_gene: TRBD2; len: 17; j_gene: TRBJ2-1; v_gene: TRBV4-3; abundance: NA; CDR3nt: TGCGCCAGCAGCCAAGATCCGGCTAGCGGAGGCTACAATGAGCAGTTCTTC; CDR3aa: CASSQDPASGGYNEQFF
d_gene: NA; len: 16; j_gene: TRBJ2-3; v_gene: TRBV7-2; abundance: NA; CDR3nt: TGTGCCAGCAGCTTAAATAGGGGAGGATTCACAGATACGCAGTATTTT; CDR3aa: CASSLNRGGFTDTQYF
d_gene: NA; len: 16; j_gene: TRBJ2-5; v_gene: TRBV7-9; abundance: few; CDR3nt: TGTTCCAGCAGCTTAGGATCGACAGCCCAGAAAGAGACCCAGTACTTC; CDR3aa: CSSSLGSTAQKETQYF
d_gene: TRBD1; len: 14; j_gene: TRBJ1-6; v_gene: TRBV30; abundance: NA; CDR3nt: TGTGCCTGGAGGGGGGACAGGGGTAATTCACCCCTCCACTTT; CDR3aa: CAWRGDRGNSPLHF
d_gene: NA; len: 20; j_gene: TRBJ1-5; v_gene: TRBV28; abundance: NA; CDR3nt: TGTGCCAGCAGTTTATGGCCCGGCAGGGGATTACATTATAGCAATCAGCCCCAGCATTTT; CDR3aa: CASSLWPGRGLHYSNQPQHF
d_gene: NA; len: 18; j_gene: TRBJ2-1; v_gene: TRBV21-1; abundance: once; CDR3nt: TGTGCCAGCAGCAAAGTGGGACTAGCGGGAGGAGGGTACAATGAGCAGTTCTTC; CDR3aa: CASSKVGLAGGGYNEQFF
d_gene: TRBD2; len: 16; j_gene: TRBJ2-1; v_gene: TRBV19; abundance: NA; CDR3nt: TGTGCCAGTACCTATAGCGGGGGGCTATCTGGGAATGAGCAGTTCTTC; CDR3aa: CASTYSGGLSGNEQFF
d_gene: NA; len: 15; j_gene: TRBJ1-2; v_gene: TRBV11-2; abundance: NA; CDR3nt: TGTGCCAGCAGCTTAGATGGGGGCCTCGGCTATGGCTACACCTTC; CDR3aa: CASSLDGGLGYGYTF
d_gene: NA; len: 14; j_gene: TRBJ1-1; v_gene: TRBV5-5; abundance: NA; CDR3nt: TGTGCCAGCAGCTCAAACAGCCTGAACACTGAAGCTTTCTTT; CDR3aa: CASSSNSLNTEAFF
d_gene: NA; len: 14; j_gene: TRBJ2-7; v_gene: TRBV30; abundance: NA; CDR3nt: TGTGCCTGGACCTGGCAGGGGAGCTTCGGCGAGCAGTACTTC; CDR3aa: CAWTWQGSFGEQYF
d_gene: NA; len: 14; j_gene: TRBJ1-4; v_gene: TRBV19; abundance: NA; CDR3nt: TGTGCCAGTATGTGGCAGGGGAGAAATGAAAAACTGTTTTTT; CDR3aa: CASMWQGRNEKLFF
d_gene: TRBD1; len: 17; j_gene: TRBJ1-1; v_gene: TRBV7-2; abundance: NA; CDR3nt: TGTGCCAGCAGCCCTTCCGGGACAGGGGGCGCTAGGACTGAAGCTTTCTTT; CDR3aa: CASSPSGTGGARTEAFF
d_gene: NA; len: 16; j_gene: TRBJ1-6; v_gene: TRBV19; abundance: NA; CDR3nt: TGTGCCAGTACAGGGCGGGGAGCAGTAAAGGATTCACCCCTCCACTTT; CDR3aa: CASTGRGAVKDSPLHF
d_gene: NA; len: 14; j_gene: TRBJ2-2; v_gene: TRBV10-2; abundance: NA; CDR3nt: TGCGCCAGCATACCAGGGGTTAACACCGGGGAGCTGTTTTTT; CDR3aa: CASIPGVNTGELFF
d_gene: TRBD1; len: 15; j_gene: TRBJ1-2; v_gene: TRBV5-6; abundance: NA; CDR3nt: TGTGCCAGCAGCCCACAGGAGGGGGCGCGGCGTGGCTACACCTTC; CDR3aa: CASSPQEGARRGYTF
d_gene: NA; len: 12; j_gene: TRBJ1-2; v_gene: TRBV6-6; abundance: few; CDR3nt: TGTGCCAGCGCTAGACAGATGGGTGGCTACACCTTC; CDR3aa: CASARQMGGYTF
d_gene: TRBD2; len: 16; j_gene: TRBJ2-1; v_gene: TRBV19; abundance: few; CDR3nt: TGTGCCAGTACCCACCTCGGACTAGCGGGAGGGGGTGAGCAGTTCTTC; CDR3aa: CASTHLGLAGGGEQFF
d_gene: TRBD1; len: 15; j_gene: TRBJ2-3; v_gene: TRBV6-4; abundance: NA; CDR3nt: TGTGCCAGCAGTCCGACAGGGGATGGCACAGATACGCAGTATTTT; CDR3aa: CASSPTGDGTDTQYF
d_gene: NA; len: 12; j_gene: TRBJ1-1; v_gene: TRBV6-5; abundance: few; CDR3nt: TGTGCCAGCAGCACCAGGAACACTGAAGCTTTCTTT; CDR3aa: CASSTRNTEAFF
d_gene: TRBD2; len: 16; j_gene: TRBJ2-5; v_gene: TRBV5-8; abundance: once; CDR3nt: TGTGCCAGCAGCAAGCTCTATGGCGGGAGCCAAGAGACCCAGTACTTC; CDR3aa: CASSKLYGGSQETQYF
d_gene: NA; len: 13; j_gene: TRBJ1-1; v_gene: TRBV6-1; abundance: few; CDR3nt: TGTGCCAGCAGCCGAGGGGAGGCCGCTGAAGCTTTCTTT; CDR3aa: CASSRGEAAEAFF
d_gene: NA; len: 16; j_gene: TRBJ2-1; v_gene: TRBV5-4; abundance: NA; CDR3nt: TGTGCCAGCAGCACGAGGGTCTTAGCGAATGGGAATGAGCAGTTCTTC; CDR3aa: CASSTRVLANGNEQFF
d_gene: TRBD1; len: 14; j_gene: TRBJ2-5; v_gene: TRBV30; abundance: NA; CDR3nt: TGTGCCGTATCCTACCAGGGGGCGCGGGAGACCCAGTACTTC; CDR3aa: CAVSYQGARETQYF
d_gene: TRBD2; len: 15; j_gene: TRBJ2-3; v_gene: TRBV7-2; abundance: NA; CDR3nt: TGTGCCAGCAGCTTAGCGGGGACTAGCGCAGATACGCAGTATTTT; CDR3aa: CASSLAGTSADTQYF
d_gene: TRBD2; len: 15; j_gene: TRBJ2-2; v_gene: TRBV29-1; abundance: few; CDR3nt: TGCAGCGTTGAAGATCGGGAGGGGATCACCGGGGAGCTGTTTTTT; CDR3aa: CSVEDREGITGELFF
d_gene: TRBD1; len: 11; j_gene: TRBJ2-7; v_gene: TRBV7-2; abundance: NA; CDR3nt: TGTGCCAGCAGCTCACAGGGGCCCAGGTACTTC; CDR3aa: CASSSQGPRYF
d_gene: TRBD2; len: 14; j_gene: TRBJ2-1; v_gene: TRBV28; abundance: NA; CDR3nt: TGTGCCAGCAGTTTGATACTTACCAGGGAGGGGAAGTTCTTC; CDR3aa: CASSLILTREGKFF
d_gene: NA; len: 13; j_gene: TRBJ2-5; v_gene: TRBV4-2; abundance: NA; CDR3nt: TGTGCCAGCAGCCAAGATAGACAGCGATCCCCGTACTTC; CDR3aa: CASSQDRQRSPYF
d_gene: NA; len: 17; j_gene: TRBJ1-3; v_gene: TRBV13; abundance: NA; CDR3nt: TGTGCCAGCAGGCTCGCCGTCGTTACAGATCCTGGAAACACCATATATTTT; CDR3aa: CASRLAVVTDPGNTIYF
d_gene: NA; len: 15; j_gene: TRBJ1-6; v_gene: TRBV9; abundance: NA; CDR3nt: TGTGCCAGCAGTGCTACTCAGGGTCCATATTCACCCCTCCACTTT; CDR3aa: CASSATQGPYSPLHF
d_gene: TRBD1; len: 15; j_gene: TRBJ1-2; v_gene: TRBV6-5; abundance: NA; CDR3nt: TGTGCCAGCAACCCGGGACAGACCCCATTGGGTGGCTACACCTTC; CDR3aa: CASNPGQTPLGGYTF
d_gene: TRBD1; len: 15; j_gene: TRBJ2-2; v_gene: TRBV2; abundance: NA; CDR3nt: TGTGCCAGCTCGGGACAGGGGGCGCGAGCCGGGGAGCTGTTTTTT; CDR3aa: CASSGQGARAGELFF
d_gene: NA; len: 12; j_gene: TRBJ2-2; v_gene: TRBV7-8; abundance: few; CDR3nt: TGTGGGTGGCTAGCGAACACCGGGGAGCTGTTTTTT; CDR3aa: CGWLANTGELFF